This is a list of T cell receptor beta chains from one sample in a study of cytomegalovirus exposure and HLA in healthy donors. TCRdb's copy holds only in-frame clones and misses some; the assay was immunoSEQ multiplex PCR. Of under 250,000 clones listed, about 80% are singletons. Specimen: PBMCs. The receptors originated from a man aged 18 to 30 in good health and CMV-seronegative. The CDR3 runs from the conserved cysteine through the conserved F or W. The order of the fields is V gene, J gene, CDR3 protein.

>TRBV5-4|TRBJ2-1
CASSRGLALNNNEQFF
>TRBV28|TRBJ2-7
CASSPGGSGKGWGQYF
>TRBV29-1|TRBJ1-1
CSVEGQGITEAFF
>TRBV30|TRBJ2-7
CAWSRTGGSGQYF
>TRBV10-3|TRBJ2-1
CAIGGSDRIGEQFF
>TRBV27|TRBJ1-6
CASSSLVTSYNSPLHF
>TRBV7-6|TRBJ2-3
CASSRRLASTDTQYF
>TRBV28|TRBJ2-5
CASSQGLYQETQYF
>TRBV19|TRBJ1-1
CASSIFRNTEAFF
>TRBV4-2|TRBJ1-3
CASSQESRVENTIYF
>TRBV7-3|TRBJ2-2
CASSLSGPRGGELFF
>TRBV7-2|TRBJ2-5
CASSLFAETQYF
>TRBV6-5|TRBJ2-7
CASSYRTGGENEQYF
>TRBV4-2|TRBJ2-3
CASSRLAEITDTQYF
>TRBV29-1|TRBJ1-2
CSVVLGQEDYGYTF
>TRBV2|TRBJ2-5
CASSSDRGLGETQYF
>TRBV10-2|TRBJ2-7
CASSESGVGTGAYEQYF
>TRBV6-1|TRBJ2-7
CASSGSGLRLQLYQYF
>TRBV25-1|TRBJ2-7
CASSEHELAGYEQYF
>TRBV19|TRBJ1-2
CASEDRAGDGYTF
>TRBV28|TRBJ2-2
CASRIGGTGNTGELFF
>TRBV10-3|TRBJ2-7
CAINRGQGYEQYF